One sample yielded the 28 T cell receptor beta chains listed below, sequenced in a study of T cell repertoires in cytomegalovirus infection. TCRdb fed the reads into MiXCR, producing one record per CDR3 protein. The sample shows approximately 170,000 distinct CDR3 sequences, about an eighth of them seen only once. The sample was PBMCs. All receptors derive from a human donor in good health (CMV status not recorded). Some clones in this sample may be carry-over from other donors' samples.

Only a few counts were recorded for this clonotype. CDR3 amino acids: CASSGSDAPPYEQYF. The CDR3 DNA reads as TGCGCCAGCAGCGGGTCGGACGCCCCCCCCTACGAGCAGTACTTC. The chain links TRBV5-1 to TRBJ2-7; unclear D gene. The CDR3 is 15 amino acids. Germline V gene sequence: CDR1 SGHRS, CDR2 YFSETQ. V was trimmed by 4 bases and J by 2 bases, leaving 16 bases between them.

This clonotype occurred many times. Likely a read error: the CDR3 ends without its conserved phenylalanine or tryptophan. The DNA is omitted, as the CDR3 cannot be located on it reliably, and the CDR3 follows TCRdb's listing. This sequence joins TRBV7-2 and TRBJ2-1; the table names TRBD2, a call not compared with the DNA. Germline lookup yields CDR1 SGHTA and CDR2 FQGNSA. The CDR3 has 13 amino acids, counting both end residues. The CDR3 spells CASSLELAGPLFS.

This clonotype came up a few times. This chain links TRBV7-6 with TRBJ2-6, with TRBD2 matching 12 bases. Germline V gene data show CDR1 as SGHVS and CDR2 as FNYEAQ. The CDR3 is made up of 18 amino acids. J gave up 3 bases and V 2 bases, and 5 bases lay outside the gene matches. The CDR3 nucleotides are TGTGCCAGCAGCTTACTAGCGGGGGGGCGCAGTGGGGCCAACGTCCTGACTTTC. Translated: CASSLLAGGRSGANVLTF.

There are a few counts of this clonotype. This chain links TRBV15 with TRBJ2-2; D is ambiguous. Germline V gives CDR1 LNHNV, CDR2 YYDKDF (reference sequence). The CDR3 covers 13 residues. The V and J ends lost 0 bases and 8 bases respectively, with 7 bases between them. CDR3 sequence reads: CATSRDFRGELFF. The DNA of the CDR3 is TGTGCCACCAGCAGAGATTTTCGAGGGGAGCTGTTTTTT.

This clonotype was picked up many times. The chain uses TRBV28 and TRBJ1-5; maybe TRBD1 (5 bases). Germline CDR1 MDHEN, CDR2 SYDVKM. Trimming took off 7 bases at V and 3 bases at J, with 16 bases between the two ends. The CDR3 loop spans 15 amino acids. The CDR3 region is CASTRAGPTNQPQHF. The CDR3 DNA sequence: TGTGCCAGCACCCGGGCGGGACCGACCAATCAGCCCCAGCATTTT.

The sample holds a few counts of this clonotype. This sequence joins TRBV27 and TRBJ2-7; no definite D call. Trimming cost V 3 bases and J 1 base, with 13 bases left between them. Germline CDR1 MNHEY, CDR2 SMNVEV (reference sequence). The CDR3 totals 15 residues. Here the CDR3 DNA reads TGTGCCAGCAGTTTGACGGCACCTACTTCCTACGAGCAGTACTTC. Protein: CASSLTAPTSYEQYF.

This clonotype was recorded many times. CDR3 in DNA: TGTGCCAGCAGTTCCCGAGCAGGGGGCGACGGCAATCAGCCCCAGCATTTT. This sequence encodes CASSSRAGGDGNQPQHF. This chain uses TRBV12-3 or TRBV12-4 with TRBJ1-5; TRBD1 agrees at 8 bases. CDR3 length equals 17 residues. The V and J ends lost 4 bases and 2 bases, in that order; junction bases with no gene match: 10.

The chain has TRBV28 and TRBJ2-2, with D tentatively TRBD2 (5 bases). The CDR3 spans 14 residues. Germline loops: CDR1 MDHEN, CDR2 SYDVKM. Trimming shortened V by 8 bases and J by 4 bases, and 14 bases separated the two germline ends. CDR3 coding DNA: TGTGCCAGCTACCCCCCGGGGTCCACCGGGGAGCTGTTTTTT. Amino acid sequence: CASYPPGSTGELFF.

J is TRBJ2-3 and V is TRBV29-1; TRBD1 matches 8 bases. Per the germline V gene, CDR1 is SQVTM and CDR2 is ANQGSEA. The J segment lost 3 bases and the V segment lost 5 bases, leaving 4 bases of the junction unmatched. This CDR3 is built from 13 residues. This CDR3 reads CSVLDRGTDTQYF. The CDR3 DNA reads as TGCAGCGTTCTAGACAGGGGAACAGATACGCAGTATTTT.

This clonotype was seen a few times. This sequence joins TRBV4-1 and TRBJ2-1; 7 bases match TRBD1. Germline V lookup: CDR1 MGHRA, CDR2 YSYEKL. Losses at the gene ends were 1 base for V and 8 bases for J; bases not matched to a gene: 8. The CDR3 sequence is 15 residues long. The CDR3 protein is CASSQARGQIDEQFF. The DNA of the CDR3 is TGCGCCAGCAGCCAAGCAAGGGGGCAGATTGATGAGCAGTTCTTC.

Note on this clonotype: A junction boundary mismatches the germline segment, possibly from a read error. V gene TRBV7-6 combines with J gene TRBJ2-1; possibly TRBD2 for D (6 bases). The CDR3 runs to 14 residues. In germline, CDR1 is SGHVS, CDR2 FNYEAQ. The chain's CDR3 is CASSPSRLVDEQFF. The CDR3 DNA sequence: TGTGCTAGCAGCCCTTCAAGACTAGTCGATGAGCAGTTCTTC.

This clonotype was seen ten or more times. CDR3 region: CASSPSRGNTEAFF. The CDR3 bases are TGTGCCAGCAGCCCCTCTCGAGGGAACACTGAAGCTTTCTTT. The chain employs TRBV28 and TRBJ1-1, with unresolved D. CDR1 is MDHEN, CDR2 SYDVKM, per germline. The V end lost 6 bases, the J end lost 1 base, and 12 bases lay between the germline ends. This CDR3 spans 14 amino acids.

The table lists this clonotype with many counts. The chain couples TRBV11-2 to TRBJ2-2, with a possible D match to TRBD2 (5 bases). CDR3 length: 16 amino acids. CDR1 is SGHAT and CDR2 is FQNNGV in the germline V gene. The ends were cut back, 3 bases at V and 7 bases at J, with 18 bases in the middle. CDR3 sequence: CASSFPGRALGGELFF. The CDR3 DNA reads as TGTGCCAGCAGCTTTCCGGGAAGGGCCTTGGGCGGGGAGCTGTTTTTT.

This clonotype was seen a handful of times. The chain recombines TRBV7-8 with TRBJ1-1; D is perhaps TRBD1 (5 bases). CDR1 and CDR2 (germline): SGHVS, FQNEAQ. Trimming removed 0 bases from V and 4 bases from J, with 12 bases in between. The CDR3 is made up of 15 amino acids. The CDR3 loop is CASSLAGRAVTEAFF. DNA of the CDR3: TGTGCCAGCAGCTTAGCGGGCAGGGCGGTCACTGAAGCTTTCTTT.

This clonotype has a count of ten or more. As DNA, the CDR3 is TGTGCCAGCAGCTTAGAGCCGATAATGAACACTGAAGCTTTCTTT. This encodes CASSLEPIMNTEAFF. This chain connects TRBV7-2 to TRBJ1-1; D is unclear. The CDR3 runs to 15 residues. V was shortened by 1 base and J by 0 bases, with 9 bases between the two germline ends. From germline, CDR1 is SGHTA and CDR2 FQGNSA.

A few counts support this clonotype. CDR3 in amino acids: CASSLGAGGSNEQFF. The CDR3 region has the DNA TGTGCCAGCAGCTTGGGGGCGGGGGGGTCTAATGAGCAGTTCTTC. The rearrangement uses TRBV11-2 and TRBJ2-1; 9 nucleotides align to TRBD2. The CDR3 length is 15 residues. CDR1 is SGHAT, CDR2 FQNNGV, per germline. V shed 3 bases and J 7 bases; nucleotides not matched to a gene: 7.

This clonotype appeared many times. The CDR3 sequence is CASSFGAGRETQYF. In DNA, the CDR3 is TGTGCCAGCAGCTTCGGGGCAGGGAGAGAGACCCAGTACTTC. V is TRBV7-9 and J is TRBJ2-5; D may be TRBD1 or TRBD2 (5 bases each). V lost 3 bases and J lost 4, with 12 bases in between. Germline V gene lookup returns CDR1 SEHNR and CDR2 FQNEAQ (reference sequence). This CDR3 region has 14 residues.

This clonotype was seen more than once but under ten times. The rearrangement uses TRBV5-1 and TRBJ2-7; maybe TRBD1 (5 bases). Germline-derived CDR1 and CDR2 are SGHRS and YFSETQ. V was trimmed by 2 bases and J by 5 bases, leaving 11 bases between them. The CDR3 extends over 13 amino acids. The CDR3 loop is CASSFGLGDEQYF. Here the CDR3 DNA reads TGCGCCAGCAGCTTCGGTTTAGGGGACGAGCAGTACTTC. Supplemented by reference TRBV5-1 and TRBJ2-7, the full variable domain reads KAGVTQTPRYLIKTRGQQVTLSCSPISGHRSVSWYQQTPGQGLQFLFEYFSETQRNKGNFPGRFSGRQFSNSRSEMNVSTLELGDSALYLCASSFGLGDEQYFGPGTRLTVT.

On this clonotype itself: The junction differs from germline at one of its ends, possibly a read error. The V gene is TRBV7-3, the J gene TRBJ2-7; D is perhaps TRBD2 (5 bases). The CDR3 has 15 amino acids. Germline-derived CDR1 and CDR2 are SGHTA and FQGTGA. CDR3 nucleotide sequence: TGTGCCAACAGCTTAGCCGGGGTGGTTTCCTACGAGCAGTACTTC. Its protein product is CANSLAGVVSYEQYF. The whole variable domain, filled in from reference TRBV7-3 and TRBJ2-7, reads GAGVSQTPSNKVTEKGKYVELRCDPISGHTALYWYRQSLGQGPEFLIYFQGTGAADDSGLPNDRFFAVRPEGSVSTLKIQRTERGDSAVYLCANSLAGVVSYEQYFGPGTRLTVT.

This clonotype was detected many times. This chain joins TRBV12-3 or TRBV12-4 and TRBJ2-3, with D perhaps matching TRBD1 or TRBD2 (6 bases each). V lost 2 bases to trimming and J lost 5 bases, with 14 bases between them. This CDR3 has 15 residues. The DNA of the CDR3 is TGTGCCAGCAGTTTACTACCGGGGGCGGGAGATACGCAGTATTTT. Translated: CASSLLPGAGDTQYF.

This clonotype was seen at least ten times. CDR3 in amino acids: CASTQGGTSIYEQYF. The CDR3, as DNA: TGTGCCAGCACCCAGGGTGGGACTAGTATCTACGAGCAGTACTTC. The chain joins TRBV28 to TRBJ2-7, with TRBD2 matching over 8 bases. The J segment lost 3 bases and the V segment lost 7 bases, leaving 11 bases of the junction unmatched. The CDR3 sequence is 15 residues long. Germline loops: CDR1 MDHEN, CDR2 SYDVKM.

This clonotype was recorded a few times. V is TRBV3-1 and J is TRBJ1-5; 7 nucleotides line up with TRBD1. This CDR3 has 13 residues. With 6 bases clipped from V and 6 bases from J, the junction kept 5 bases outside the gene matches. Per germline, CDR1 LGHDT and CDR2 YNNKEL (reference sequence). DNA of the CDR3: TGTGCCAGCAGTACAGGGGAACGTCAGCCCCAGCATTTT. Its translation: CASSTGERQPQHF.

This clonotype was recorded a few times. V is TRBV5-6 and J is TRBJ2-5; TRBD1 might be the D (6 bases). The CDR3 covers 14 residues. Germline CDR1 SGHDT, CDR2 YYEEEE. Deletions cut 3 bases from V and 5 bases from J, with 14 bases between. The CDR3 coding sequence is TGTGCCAGCAGCTGGTGGGGGCTCCGGGAGACCCAGTACTTC. Protein: CASSWWGLRETQYF.

V and J are TRBV18 and TRBJ2-3; D gene unclear. V was shortened by 2 bases and J by 4 bases, with 10 bases between the two germline ends. This CDR3 comprises 14 residues. Germline V gene data show CDR1 as KGHSH and CDR2 as LQKENI. The CDR3 loop is CASSPMDSSDTQYF. The CDR3 bases are TGTGCCAGCTCACCAATGGATTCCTCAGATACGCAGTATTTT.

Many counts were recorded for this clonotype. This sequence joins TRBV7-9 and TRBJ2-1; possibly TRBD2 for D (6 bases). The CDR3 loop spans 16 amino acids. Per germline, CDR1 SEHNR and CDR2 FQNEAQ (reference sequence). The V and J ends lost 2 bases and 6 bases respectively, with 17 bases between them. CDR3 sequence reads: CASSLRPIAEFNEQFF. In nucleotides, the CDR3 is TGTGCCAGCAGCTTACGCCCAATAGCGGAGTTCAATGAGCAGTTCTTC.

This clonotype was counted between two and nine times. CDR3 sequence: CSVVWGTGPYTGELFF. CDR3 sequence (DNA): TGCAGCGTTGTATGGGGTACCGGGCCCTACACCGGGGAGCTGTTTTTT. The genes are TRBV29-1 and TRBJ2-2; D uncertain. Trimming cost V 4 bases and J 3 bases, with 18 bases left between them. Germline-derived CDR1 and CDR2 are SQVTM and ANQGSEA. There are 16 residues in the CDR3.

This clonotype was counted ten times or more. V is TRBV7-2 and J is TRBJ2-2; TRBD1 might be the D (5 bases). The CDR3 loop spans 15 amino acids. The germline V gene has CDR1 SGHTA and CDR2 FQGNSA. The V and J ends lost 5 bases and 7 bases respectively, with 17 bases between them. The CDR3 DNA sequence: TGTGCCAGCAGCCCCTTCCCAGGGCCGAGCGGGGAGCTGTTTTTT. Its protein product is CASSPFPGPSGELFF.

V and J are TRBV29-1 and TRBJ2-1, with 10 bases aligning to TRBD2. V shed 7 bases, J shed 10 bases, and the junction held 13 bases outside the gene matches. Germline V CDR1 and CDR2: SQVTM, ANQGSEA. The CDR3 contains 14 residues. The CDR3: CSGGGSGRAREQFF. The DNA for the CDR3 is TGCAGCGGGGGAGGGAGCGGGAGGGCCCGGGAGCAGTTCTTC.